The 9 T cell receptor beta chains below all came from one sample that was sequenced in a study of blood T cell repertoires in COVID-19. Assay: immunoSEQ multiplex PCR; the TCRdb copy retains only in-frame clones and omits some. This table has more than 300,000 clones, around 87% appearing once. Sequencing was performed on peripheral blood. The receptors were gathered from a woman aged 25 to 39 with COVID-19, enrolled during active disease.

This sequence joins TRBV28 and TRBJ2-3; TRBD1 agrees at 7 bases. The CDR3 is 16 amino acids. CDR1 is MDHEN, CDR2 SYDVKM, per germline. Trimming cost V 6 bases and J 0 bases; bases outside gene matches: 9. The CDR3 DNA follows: TGTGCCAGCAGACCCCGGGGACAGCCTAGCACAGATACGCAGTATTTT. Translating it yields CASRPRGQPSTDTQYF.

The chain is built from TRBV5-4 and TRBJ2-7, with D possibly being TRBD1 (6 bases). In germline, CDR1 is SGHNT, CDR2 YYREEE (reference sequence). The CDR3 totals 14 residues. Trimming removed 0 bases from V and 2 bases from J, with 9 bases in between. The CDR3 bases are TGTGCCAGCAGCTTGGAACAGGGCCCCTACGAGCAGTACTTC. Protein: CASSLEQGPYEQYF.

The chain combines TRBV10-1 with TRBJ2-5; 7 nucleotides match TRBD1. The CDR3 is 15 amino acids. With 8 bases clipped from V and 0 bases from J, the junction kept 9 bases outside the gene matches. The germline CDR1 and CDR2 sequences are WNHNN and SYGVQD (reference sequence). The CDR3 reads CASQISDRYQETQYF. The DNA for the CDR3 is TGCGCCAGCCAGATTTCGGACAGGTACCAAGAGACCCAGTACTTC.

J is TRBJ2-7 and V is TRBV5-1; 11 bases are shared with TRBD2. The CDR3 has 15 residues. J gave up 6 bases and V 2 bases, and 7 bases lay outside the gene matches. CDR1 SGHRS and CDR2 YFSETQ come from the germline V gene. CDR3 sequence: CASSFLLAGESEQYF. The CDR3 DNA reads TGCGCCAGCAGCTTCCTACTAGCGGGAGAGAGCGAGCAGTACTTC. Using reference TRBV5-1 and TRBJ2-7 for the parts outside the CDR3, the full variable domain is KAGVTQTPRYLIKTRGQQVTLSCSPISGHRSVSWYQQTPGQGLQFLFEYFSETQRNKGNFPGRFSGRQFSNSRSEMNVSTLELGDSALYLCASSFLLAGESEQYFGPGTRLTVT.

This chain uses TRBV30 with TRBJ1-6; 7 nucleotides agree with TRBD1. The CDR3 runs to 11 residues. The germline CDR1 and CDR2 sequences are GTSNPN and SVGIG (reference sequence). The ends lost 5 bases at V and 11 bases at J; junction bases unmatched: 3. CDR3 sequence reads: CAWGGQTPLHF. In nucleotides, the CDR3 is TGTGCCTGGGGGGGACAGACACCCCTCCACTTT.

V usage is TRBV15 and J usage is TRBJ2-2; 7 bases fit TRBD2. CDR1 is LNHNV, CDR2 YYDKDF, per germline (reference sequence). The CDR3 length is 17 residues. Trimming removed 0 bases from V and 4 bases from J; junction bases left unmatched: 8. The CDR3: CATSRDLGTTFTGELFF. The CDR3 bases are TGTGCCACCAGCAGAGATCTCGGGACTACCTTCACCGGGGAGCTGTTTTTT.

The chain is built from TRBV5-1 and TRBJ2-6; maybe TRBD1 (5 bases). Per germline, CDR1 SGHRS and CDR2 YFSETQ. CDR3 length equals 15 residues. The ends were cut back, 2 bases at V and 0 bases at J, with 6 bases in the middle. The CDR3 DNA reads TGCGCCAGCAGCTTCGACAGCTCTGGGGCCAACGTCCTGACTTTC. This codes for CASSFDSSGANVLTF. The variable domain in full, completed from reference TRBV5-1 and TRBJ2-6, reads KAGVTQTPRYLIKTRGQQVTLSCSPISGHRSVSWYQQTPGQGLQFLFEYFSETQRNKGNFPGRFSGRQFSNSRSEMNVSTLELGDSALYLCASSFDSSGANVLTFGAGSRLTVL.

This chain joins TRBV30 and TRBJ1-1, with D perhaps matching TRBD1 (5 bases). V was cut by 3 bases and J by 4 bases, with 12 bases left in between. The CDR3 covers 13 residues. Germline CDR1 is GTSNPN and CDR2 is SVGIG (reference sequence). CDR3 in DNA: TGTGCCTGGAGCGCAGGGTTGGGCACTGAAGCTTTCTTT. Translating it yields CAWSAGLGTEAFF.

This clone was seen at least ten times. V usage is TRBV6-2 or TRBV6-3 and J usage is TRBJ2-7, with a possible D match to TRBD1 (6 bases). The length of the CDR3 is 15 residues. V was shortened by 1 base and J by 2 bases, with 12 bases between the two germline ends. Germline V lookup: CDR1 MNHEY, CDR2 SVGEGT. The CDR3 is CASSYLPDSTYEQYF. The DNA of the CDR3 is TGTGCCAGCAGTTACTTACCGGACAGTACCTACGAGCAGTACTTC.